Detailed here is one T cell receptor beta chain. The data derive from a study of technical replicates of blood from a few donors. Method: immunoSEQ multiplex PCR; TCRdb's copy keeps in-frame clones and lacks some. The sample shows around 86,000 clones, 90% to 98% of them seen only once. V dropped 2 bases and J dropped 0; count of bases not matched to a gene: 15. The germline gives CDR1 LGHNT, CDR2 FRNRAP. The CDR3 covers 19 residues. This TCR derives from a human donor in good health. Input material: T cells isolated from PBMCs. The chain recombines TRBV12-5 with TRBJ1-1; 7 positions agree with TRBD1. CDR3 sequence (DNA): TGTGCTAGTGGTTTGACATTGACAGGAAGCAGGGGGATGAACACTGAAGCTTTCTTT. This sequence encodes CASGLTLTGSRGMNTEAFF.